Listed here are 20 T cell receptor beta chains from one sample, sequenced in a study of long-term antiretroviral therapy in people with HIV. Survey-level immunoSEQ v3.0 assays were run. Libraries were prepared by immunoSEQ multiplex PCR; TCRdb keeps only in-frame clonotypes and omits some of them. The sample consists of about 31,000 clones, 75% to 90% of them appearing once. The specimen comprised unsorted PBMCs, sampled 0.8 years before starting antiretroviral therapy. These receptors were collected from a man aged 18 to 35 with HIV.

The V call is TRBV4-3, the J call TRBJ2-7; a weak D match, TRBD2 (6 bases). The CDR3 covers 15 residues. V was pared by 4 bases and J by 4 bases, with 17 bases between. The germline gives CDR1 LGHNA, CDR2 YSLEER. CDR3 region: CASSPRGSGYYEQYF. The CDR3 region has the DNA TGCGCCAGCAGCCCTCGGGGTAGCGGATATTACGAGCAGTACTTC.

The chain has TRBV7-6 and TRBJ1-6; D gene ambiguous. CDR1 and CDR2 (germline): SGHVS, FNYEAQ. Trimming pared 5 bases from V and 8 bases from J, leaving 7 bases between. The CDR3 has 12 residues. CDR3 sequence: CASSPLYSPLHF. In DNA form, the CDR3 reads TGTGCCAGCAGCCCGCTATATTCACCCCTCCACTTT.

This chain links TRBV19 with TRBJ1-2; no clear D. CDR1 is LNHDA and CDR2 is SQIVND in the germline V gene (reference sequence). Between the trimmed V and J ends, which lost 1 base and 8 bases, there was a span of 8 bases. CDR3 length: 12 residues. The CDR3 loop reads CASSIGGSGYTF. In DNA form, the CDR3 reads TGTGCCAGTAGTATAGGAGGGTCGGGCTACACCTTC. Complete variable domain (other parts from reference TRBV19 and TRBJ1-2): DGGITQSPKYLFRKEGQNVTLSCEQNLNHDAMYWYRQDPGQGLRLIYYSQIVNDFQKGDIAEGYSVSREKKESFPLTVTSAQKNPTAFYLCASSIGGSGYTFGSGTRLTVV.

This chain links TRBV27 with TRBJ1-5, with a weak D call TRBD1 (5 bases). The germline gives CDR1 MNHEY, CDR2 SMNVEV (reference sequence). This CDR3 is built from 14 residues. The ends were cut back, 7 bases at V and 5 bases at J, with 15 bases in the middle. The CDR3 sequence is CASTRPRGDQPQHF. The CDR3 region has the DNA TGTGCCAGCACCCGTCCGAGAGGGGATCAGCCCCAGCATTTT.

V gene TRBV7-9 combines with J gene TRBJ1-2; no reliable D call. Germline V lookup: CDR1 SEHNR, CDR2 FQNEAQ (reference sequence). This CDR3 has 14 residues. Trimming pared 6 bases from V and 2 bases from J, leaving 13 bases between. The CDR3 is CASSPAAQNYGYTF. CDR3 sequence (DNA): TGTGCCAGCAGTCCCGCAGCTCAAAACTATGGCTACACCTTC.

The rearrangement joins TRBV2 to TRBJ2-7; no reliable D call. The CDR3 totals 16 residues. Germline V gene lookup returns CDR1 SNHLY and CDR2 FYNNEI. The germline V and J ends were trimmed by 3 bases and 3 bases, with 18 bases remaining between them. This CDR3 is CASSDAQRVVNYEQYF. The CDR3 nucleotides read TGTGCCAGCAGTGACGCCCAAAGGGTGGTGAACTACGAGCAGTACTTC.

This clone was observed once. The V gene is TRBV18, the J gene TRBJ2-7, with 10 bases aligning to TRBD1. This CDR3 has 15 amino acids. V gave up 6 bases and J gave up 4 bases; unmatched junction bases: 9. Germline-derived CDR1 and CDR2 are KGHSH and LQKENI. CDR3: CASSPNGDRGYEQYF. In DNA form, the CDR3 reads TGTGCCAGCTCCCCAAACGGGGACAGGGGTTACGAGCAGTACTTC. Looking up the rest from reference TRBV18 and TRBJ2-7 gives the full variable domain: NAGVMQNPRHLVRRRGQEARLRCSPMKGHSHVYWYRQLPEEGLKFMVYLQKENIIDESGMPKERFSAEFPKEGPSILRIQQVVRGDSAAYFCASSPNGDRGYEQYFGPGTRLTVT.

The chain couples TRBV6-5 to TRBJ2-7, with D perhaps matching TRBD2 (5 bases). V lost 1 base to trimming and J lost 6 bases, with 10 bases between them. CDR1 and CDR2 from the germline V gene are MNHEY and SVGAGI. The CDR3 loop spans 13 amino acids. The CDR3 DNA reads as TGTGCCAGCAGTTACTTGGGGAGACGCGAGCAGTACTTC. Translated, it gives CASSYLGRREQYF.

The rearrangement joins TRBV4-3 to TRBJ1-2, with D hard to call. Trimming cost V 5 bases and J 0 bases, with 7 bases left between them. From germline, CDR1 is LGHNA and CDR2 YSLEER. CDR3 size: 13 residues. This chain's CDR3 is CASSSVANYGYTF. The CDR3 nucleotides are TGCGCCAGCAGCTCTGTAGCTAACTATGGCTACACCTTC.

The chain uses TRBV6-6 and TRBJ2-7, with a possible D match to TRBD2 (6 bases). CDR3 size: 16 residues. V lost 2 bases to trimming and J lost 0 bases, with 14 bases between them. Germline-derived CDR1 and CDR2 are MNHNY and SVGAGI (reference sequence). The CDR3 loop is CASSYTIAVSSYEQYF. CDR3 coding DNA: TGTGCCAGCAGTTACACCATAGCGGTTAGCTCCTACGAGCAGTACTTC.

V and J are TRBV6-1 and TRBJ2-7; D may be TRBD2 (6 bases). Trimming took off 6 bases at V and 4 bases at J, with 13 bases between the two ends. The CDR3 covers 13 residues. Germline V gives CDR1 MNHNS, CDR2 SASEGT. The CDR3 reads CASSHAGPYEQYF. DNA of the CDR3: TGTGCCAGCAGCCACGCGGGGCCTTACGAGCAGTACTTC.

This chain connects TRBV11-3 to TRBJ2-1, with TRBD1 matching over 10 bases. The CDR3 sequence is 14 residues long. The ends lost 0 bases at V and 8 bases at J; junction bases unmatched: 1. The germline V gene encodes CDR1 SGHNT and CDR2 YENEEA. The DNA for the CDR3 is TGTGCCAGCAGCTTAGAGGGGACAGGGGATGAGCAGTTCTTC. Its translation: CASSLEGTGDEQFF.

The J gene is TRBJ2-1, the V gene TRBV7-9; D ambiguous. The CDR3 runs to 12 residues. V lost 1 base and J 11 bases, leaving 9 bases between the germline ends. The germline gives CDR1 SEHNR, CDR2 FQNEAQ (reference sequence). DNA of the CDR3: TGTGCCAGCAGCTTAGACCGAAGTCAGCAGTTCTTC. It yields the protein CASSLDRSQQFF.

This clone was observed once. This CDR3 is CASSLVRINSPLHF. The CDR3 bases are TGTGCCAGCAGTCTTGTCCGGATTAATTCACCCCTCCACTTT. The chain recombines TRBV27 with TRBJ1-6, with D uncertain. V was pared by 5 bases and J by 6 bases, with 11 bases between. The germline V gene has CDR1 MNHEY and CDR2 SMNVEV (reference sequence). The CDR3 sequence is 14 residues long.

The chain employs TRBV19 and TRBJ2-2, with D possibly TRBD1 on 6 matching bases. This CDR3 contains 16 residues. Germline V gene sequence: CDR1 LNHDA, CDR2 SQIVND (reference sequence). Trimming shortened V by 3 bases and J by 3 bases, and 14 bases separated the two germline ends. The CDR3 here is CASSIQGGRYTGELFF. As DNA, the CDR3 is TGTGCCAGTAGTATCCAAGGGGGAAGGTACACCGGGGAGCTGTTTTTT.

The chain uses TRBV19 and TRBJ2-7; no clear D. V was pared by 3 bases and J by 2 bases, with 26 bases between. CDR1 and CDR2 from the germline V gene are LNHDA and SQIVND (reference sequence). The CDR3 spans 19 residues. The CDR3 spells CASSIRRQGSGTKAYEQYF. In nucleotides, the CDR3 is TGTGCCAGTAGTATCCGGCGACAAGGGTCAGGAACTAAAGCCTACGAGCAGTACTTC.

The genes are TRBV7-9 and TRBJ2-1, with D possibly matching TRBD2 (6 bases). The ends were cut back, 7 bases at V and 10 bases at J, with 23 bases in the middle. The germline V gene encodes CDR1 SEHNR and CDR2 FQNEAQ (reference sequence). The length of the CDR3 is 15 residues. The CDR3 DNA sequence: TGTGCCAGCACCCTTCCCGTCGGGGGTCGATGGGAGCAGTTCTTC. Amino acid sequence: CASTLPVGGRWEQFF.

This clone was seen only once. The rearrangement joins TRBV19 to TRBJ2-3; maybe TRBD2 (6 bases). The CDR3 has 15 amino acids. The germline V gene encodes CDR1 LNHDA and CDR2 SQIVND (reference sequence). Trimming removed 7 bases at V and 1 base at J, with 15 bases between. DNA for the CDR3: TGTGCCAGTATCGGATTCGGGGAGGGCACAGATACGCAGTATTTT. Its protein is CASIGFGEGTDTQYF.

This clone was seen a single time. The CDR3 coding sequence is TGTGCCTCTGAACCCAACAAGGGGGTGAACACTGAAGCTTTCTTT. Protein sequence: CASEPNKGVNTEAFF. The V and J genes are TRBV7-9 and TRBJ1-1; tentatively, D is TRBD1 (6 bases). CDR3 length: 15 residues. Per germline, CDR1 SEHNR and CDR2 FQNEAQ (reference sequence). Trimming took off 11 bases at V and 0 bases at J, with 19 bases between the two ends.

The rearrangement links TRBV12-5 to TRBJ2-3; D gene ambiguous. V dropped 3 bases and J dropped 4 bases, with 2 bases sitting between them. The germline CDR1 and CDR2 sequences are LGHNT and FRNRAP. This CDR3 is built from 11 residues. CDR3 sequence reads: CASGLSDTQYF. In nucleotides, the CDR3 is TGTGCTAGTGGTTTATCAGATACGCAGTATTTT.